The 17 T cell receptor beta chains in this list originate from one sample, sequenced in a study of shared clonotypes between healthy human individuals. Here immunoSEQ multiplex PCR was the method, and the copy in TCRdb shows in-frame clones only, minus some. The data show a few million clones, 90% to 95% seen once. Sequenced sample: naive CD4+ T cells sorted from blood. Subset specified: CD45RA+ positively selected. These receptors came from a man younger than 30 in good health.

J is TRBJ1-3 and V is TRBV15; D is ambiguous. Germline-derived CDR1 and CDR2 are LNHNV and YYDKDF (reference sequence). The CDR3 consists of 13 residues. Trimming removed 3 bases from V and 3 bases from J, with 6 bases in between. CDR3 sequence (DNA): TGTGCCACCAGCAGGGGCTATGGAAACACCATATATTTT. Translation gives CATSRGYGNTIYF.

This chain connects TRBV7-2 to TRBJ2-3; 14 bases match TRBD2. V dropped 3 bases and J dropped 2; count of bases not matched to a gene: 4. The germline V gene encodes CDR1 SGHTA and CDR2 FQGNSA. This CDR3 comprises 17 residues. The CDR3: CASSFGLAGGSTDTQYF. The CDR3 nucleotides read TGTGCCAGCAGCTTTGGACTAGCGGGAGGTTCCACAGATACGCAGTATTTT.

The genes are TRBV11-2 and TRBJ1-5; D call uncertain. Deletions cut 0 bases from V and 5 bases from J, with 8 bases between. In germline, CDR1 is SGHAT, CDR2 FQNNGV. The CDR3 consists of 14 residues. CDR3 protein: CASSLDGVDQPQHF. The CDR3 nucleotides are TGTGCCAGCAGCTTAGATGGGGTGGATCAGCCCCAGCATTTT. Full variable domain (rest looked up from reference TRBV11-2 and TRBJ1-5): EAGVAQSPRYKIIEKRQSVAFWCNPISGHATLYWYQQILGQGPKLLIQFQNNGVVDDSQLPKDRFSAERLKGVDSTLKIQPAKLEDSAVYLCASSLDGVDQPQHFGDGTRLSIL.

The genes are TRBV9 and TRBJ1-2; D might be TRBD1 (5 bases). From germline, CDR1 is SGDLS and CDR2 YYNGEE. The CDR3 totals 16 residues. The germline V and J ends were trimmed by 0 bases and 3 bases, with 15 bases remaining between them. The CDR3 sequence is CASSVGSRVIDYGYTF. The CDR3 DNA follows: TGTGCCAGCAGCGTAGGGAGCAGGGTCATTGACTATGGCTACACCTTC.

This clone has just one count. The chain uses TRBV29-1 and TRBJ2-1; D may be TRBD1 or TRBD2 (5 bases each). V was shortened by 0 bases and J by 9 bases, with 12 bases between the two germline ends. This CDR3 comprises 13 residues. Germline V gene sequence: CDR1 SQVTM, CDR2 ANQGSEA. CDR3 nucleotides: TGCAGCGTTGAAGACGGCGCAGGGACTGAGCAGTTCTTC. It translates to CSVEDGAGTEQFF.

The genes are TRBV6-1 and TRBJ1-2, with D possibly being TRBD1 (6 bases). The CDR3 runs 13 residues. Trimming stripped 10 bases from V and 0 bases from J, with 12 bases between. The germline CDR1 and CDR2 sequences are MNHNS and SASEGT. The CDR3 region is CATLDRSNYGYTF. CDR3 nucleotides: TGTGCCACCCTGGACAGATCTAACTATGGCTACACCTTC.

The CDR3 is CASSPHPSSPEGGYTF. CDR3 in DNA: TGTGCCAGCAGCCCCCATCCCTCCTCTCCCGAAGGTGGCTACACCTTC. This sequence joins TRBV9 and TRBJ1-2; D not certain. The CDR3 has 16 amino acids. Germline values: CDR1 SGDLS, CDR2 YYNGEE. Trimming shortened V by 4 bases and J by 7 bases, and 23 bases separated the two germline ends.

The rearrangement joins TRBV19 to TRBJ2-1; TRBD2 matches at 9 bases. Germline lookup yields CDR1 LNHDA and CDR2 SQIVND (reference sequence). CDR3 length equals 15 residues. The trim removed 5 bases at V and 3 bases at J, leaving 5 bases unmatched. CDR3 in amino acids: CASSPGLASYNEQFF. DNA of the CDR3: TGTGCCAGTAGTCCGGGACTAGCAAGCTACAATGAGCAGTTCTTC.

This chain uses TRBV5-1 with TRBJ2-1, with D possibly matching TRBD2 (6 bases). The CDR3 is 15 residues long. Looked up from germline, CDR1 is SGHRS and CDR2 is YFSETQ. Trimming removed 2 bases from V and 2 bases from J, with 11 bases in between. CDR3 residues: CASSLVRTTYNEQFF. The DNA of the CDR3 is TGCGCCAGCAGCTTAGTTAGGACTACCTACAATGAGCAGTTCTTC.

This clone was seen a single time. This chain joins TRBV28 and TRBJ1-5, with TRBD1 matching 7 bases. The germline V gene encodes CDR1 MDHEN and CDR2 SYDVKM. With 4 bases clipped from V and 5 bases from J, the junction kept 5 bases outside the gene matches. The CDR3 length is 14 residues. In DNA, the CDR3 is TGTGCCAGCAGTTCCGGACAGGCCCATCAGCCCCAGCATTTT. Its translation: CASSSGQAHQPQHF.

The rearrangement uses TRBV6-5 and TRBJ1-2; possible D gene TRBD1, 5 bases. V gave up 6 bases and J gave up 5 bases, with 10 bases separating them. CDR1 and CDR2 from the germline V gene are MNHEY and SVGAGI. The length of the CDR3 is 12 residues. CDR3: CASRKGEYGYTF. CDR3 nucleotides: TGTGCCAGCAGGAAAGGGGAGTATGGCTACACCTTC.

This chain's CDR3 is CASSAQTSGSTYEQYF. The CDR3 region has the DNA TGTGCCAGCAGTGCCCAGACTAGCGGGAGTACCTACGAGCAGTACTTC. The chain couples TRBV28 to TRBJ2-7, with 12 bases identical to TRBD2. Germline V gene sequence: CDR1 MDHEN, CDR2 SYDVKM. The length of the CDR3 is 16 residues. The V gene end was trimmed by 5 bases and the J gene end by 2 bases; junction bases not matched to a gene: 7.

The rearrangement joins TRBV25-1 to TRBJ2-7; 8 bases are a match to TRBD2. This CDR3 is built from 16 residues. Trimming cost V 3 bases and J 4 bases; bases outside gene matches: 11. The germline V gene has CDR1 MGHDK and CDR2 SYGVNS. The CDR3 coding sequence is TGTGCCAGCAGTGATGGGGGTCTAGCGGGTTTGTACGAGCAGTACTTC. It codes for CASSDGGLAGLYEQYF.

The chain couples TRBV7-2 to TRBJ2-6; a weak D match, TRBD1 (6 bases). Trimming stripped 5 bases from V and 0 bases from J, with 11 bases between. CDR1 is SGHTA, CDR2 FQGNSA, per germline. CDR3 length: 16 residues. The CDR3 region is CASSPDSSSGANVLTF. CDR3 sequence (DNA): TGTGCCAGCAGCCCGGACAGCAGCTCTGGGGCCAACGTCCTGACTTTC.

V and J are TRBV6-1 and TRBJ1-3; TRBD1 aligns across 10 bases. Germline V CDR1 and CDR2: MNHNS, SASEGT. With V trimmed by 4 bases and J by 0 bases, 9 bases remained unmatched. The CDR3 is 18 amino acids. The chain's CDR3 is CASSAWDRGRSSGNTIYF. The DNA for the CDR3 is TGTGCCAGCAGTGCTTGGGACAGGGGACGAAGCTCTGGAAACACCATATATTTT.

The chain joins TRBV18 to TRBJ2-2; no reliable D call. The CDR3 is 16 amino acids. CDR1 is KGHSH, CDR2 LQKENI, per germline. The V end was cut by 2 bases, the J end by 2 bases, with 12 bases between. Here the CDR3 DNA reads TGTGCCAGCTCACCAAGGATTCCGGCCAACACCGGGGAGCTGTTTTTT. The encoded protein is CASSPRIPANTGELFF.

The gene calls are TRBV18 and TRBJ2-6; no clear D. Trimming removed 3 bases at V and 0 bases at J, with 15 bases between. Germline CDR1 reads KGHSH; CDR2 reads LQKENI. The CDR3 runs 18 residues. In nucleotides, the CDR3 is TGTGCCAGCTCACCCCGGGCGCCCAACCTCTCTGGGGCCAACGTCCTGACTTTC. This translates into CASSPRAPNLSGANVLTF. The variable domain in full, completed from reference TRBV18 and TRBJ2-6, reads NAGVMQNPRHLVRRRGQEARLRCSPMKGHSHVYWYRQLPEEGLKFMVYLQKENIIDESGMPKERFSAEFPKEGPSILRIQQVVRGDSAAYFCASSPRAPNLSGANVLTFGAGSRLTVL.